Presented here are 30 T cell receptor beta chains from one specimen sequenced in a study of cytomegalovirus exposure and HLA in healthy donors. PCR was performed using 60 Vbeta and 13 Jbeta primers. Repertoires were generated with immunoSEQ multiplex PCR, while TCRdb's copy carries only in-frame clones and drops some. Among 97,000 or so clones listed, around 70% were seen once. The sample comprised PBMCs. These receptors were collected from a man between 45 and 60 years old in good health and CMV-seronegative.

In nucleotides, the CDR3 is TGTGCCAGCAGTACCCCCCGCAGGGGTTCCTACGAGCAGTACTTC. Translating it yields CASSTPRRGSYEQYF. V usage is TRBV27 and J usage is TRBJ2-7; the D gene is possibly TRBD1 (6 bases). Germline V gene lookup returns CDR1 MNHEY and CDR2 SMNVEV (reference sequence). The CDR3 is 15 residues long. Trimming took 5 bases from V and 1 from J, leaving 15 bases between them.

In its sample, this clone was seen once. CDR3 nucleotide sequence: TGTGCCAGCAGTTCGGGACAGGGGAACAATCAGCCCCAGCATTTT. The encoded protein is CASSSGQGNNQPQHF. J is TRBJ1-5 and V is TRBV6-5; 10 positions match TRBD1. V shed 4 bases and J 3 bases; nucleotides not matched to a gene: 3. The CDR3 has 15 amino acids. The germline CDR1 and CDR2 sequences are MNHEY and SVGAGI.

This clone appeared once. V and J are TRBV19 and TRBJ2-3, with TRBD2 matching over 13 bases. The CDR3 has 15 residues. V trimming: 5 bases; J trimming: 8 bases; junction bases outside the gene matches: 7. Germline V CDR1 and CDR2: LNHDA, SQIVND (reference sequence). Written as DNA, the CDR3 is TGTGCCAGTAGTTCAACTAGCGGGGGGGCCGGTACGCAGTATTTT. Translating gives CASSSTSGGAGTQYF.

This sequence joins TRBV7-3 and TRBJ2-5, with D possibly being TRBD2 (5 bases). V lost 4 bases and J lost 1, with 16 bases in between. Per germline, CDR1 SGHTA and CDR2 FQGTGA. The CDR3 runs 16 residues. In DNA, the CDR3 is TGTGCCAGCAGCTCGCTAGCAGACTTCGTCCAAGAGACCCAGTACTTC. Translating it yields CASSSLADFVQETQYF.

The chain has TRBV5-1 and TRBJ2-2; 7 bases are shared with TRBD2. V shed 5 bases, J shed 3 bases, and the junction held 16 bases outside the gene matches. Germline-derived CDR1 and CDR2 are SGHRS and YFSETQ. This CDR3 is 18 amino acids long. CDR3 bases: TGCGCCAGCAGTTATCTACCCGGGAGGAACAAACACACCGGGGAGCTGTTTTTT. Amino acids: CASSYLPGRNKHTGELFF. The whole variable domain, filled in from reference TRBV5-1 and TRBJ2-2, reads KAGVTQTPRYLIKTRGQQVTLSCSPISGHRSVSWYQQTPGQGLQFLFEYFSETQRNKGNFPGRFSGRQFSNSRSEMNVSTLELGDSALYLCASSYLPGRNKHTGELFFGEGSRLTVL.

V gene TRBV9 combines with J gene TRBJ2-5, with D maybe TRBD1 (5 bases). CDR3 length: 14 residues. V lost 2 bases and J lost 4, with 12 bases in between. Germline loops: CDR1 SGDLS, CDR2 YYNGEE. The CDR3 DNA is TGTGCCAGCAGCGTTTGGGGCGGTGCAGAGACCCAGTACTTC. It codes for CASSVWGGAETQYF.

The V call is TRBV4-1, the J call TRBJ2-7; 9 bases are shared with TRBD1. The CDR3 sequence is 15 residues long. After removal of 3 bases from V and 0 bases from J, the junction contained 3 bases not matched to a gene. Germline-derived CDR1 and CDR2 are MGHRA and YSYEKL. Written as DNA, the CDR3 is TGCGCCAGCAGCCACGGGGACAGGGACTCCTACGAGCAGTACTTC. Translating gives CASSHGDRDSYEQYF.

The V call is TRBV7-9, the J call TRBJ2-7, with 9 bases that match TRBD1. V shed 11 bases and J 1 base; nucleotides not matched to a gene: 9. This CDR3 contains 14 residues. CDR1 and CDR2 from the germline V gene are SEHNR and FQNEAQ (reference sequence). CDR3 amino acids: CASRPDRGSYEQYF. The CDR3 DNA follows: TGTGCCTCCCGTCCGGACAGGGGATCCTACGAGCAGTACTTC.

DNA of the CDR3: TGTGCCAGCAGCTCCCCCCCCAGCGGGGGTATCCGACCCCCCCAGTATTTT. Protein: CASSSPPSGGIRPPQYF. This chain links TRBV7-6 with TRBJ2-3; 8 bases align to TRBD2. The J segment lost 12 bases and the V segment lost 4 bases, leaving 21 bases of the junction unmatched. The germline V gene encodes CDR1 SGHVS and CDR2 FNYEAQ. There are 17 residues in the CDR3.

The V gene is TRBV7-2, the J gene TRBJ2-1; 7 bases agree with TRBD2. The germline V gene has CDR1 SGHTA and CDR2 FQGNSA. The CDR3 is 15 amino acids. The V and J ends lost 5 bases and 2 bases, in that order; junction bases with no gene match: 6. The CDR3 spells CASSQRGGAYNEQFF. The DNA of the CDR3 is TGTGCCAGCAGCCAGCGGGGAGGCGCCTACAATGAGCAGTTCTTC.

This clone was detected a few times. The chain employs TRBV5-1 and TRBJ2-2; D perhaps matches TRBD1 (5 bases). V shed 1 base and J shed 4 bases, with 11 bases lying between them. This CDR3 contains 15 residues. CDR1 SGHRS and CDR2 YFSETQ come from the germline V gene. The CDR3 loop reads CASSLLGQSTGELFF. The CDR3 nucleotides read TGCGCCAGCAGCTTGCTCGGACAAAGCACCGGGGAGCTGTTTTTT.

The V call is TRBV10-3, the J call TRBJ2-1; 7 bases are a match to TRBD1. The junction had 11 bases not matched to a gene; V was cut back by 5 bases and J by 7 bases. Germline CDR1 reads ENHRY; CDR2 reads SYGVKD. This CDR3 is built from 15 residues. DNA for the CDR3: TGTGCCATCAGTCCTGCTTGGACAGGCCTTAATGAGCAGTTCTTC. This sequence encodes CAISPAWTGLNEQFF.

This clone was recorded a few times. The chain couples TRBV6-5 to TRBJ2-2, with D perhaps TRBD1 (5 bases). The CDR3 spans 13 residues. The germline V gene has CDR1 MNHEY and CDR2 SVGAGI. The germline V and J ends were trimmed by 4 bases and 7 bases, with 10 bases remaining between them. As DNA, the CDR3 is TGTGCCAGCAGTTTCCAGGGTCACGGGGAGCTGTTTTTT. The encoded protein is CASSFQGHGELFF.

This chain connects TRBV5-1 to TRBJ2-3; 10 bases agree with TRBD2. Germline V lookup: CDR1 SGHRS, CDR2 YFSETQ. CDR3 length: 19 amino acids. The V segment lost 3 bases and the J segment 2 bases; nucleotides outside the gene matches: 15. This CDR3 reads CASSSGSFSGGSHTDTQYF. DNA for the CDR3: TGCGCCAGCAGCTCTGGGTCGTTTAGCGGGGGGTCGCACACAGATACGCAGTATTTT.

V and J are TRBV27 and TRBJ2-1; D gene uncertain. V lost 6 bases and J lost 3, with 6 bases in between. This CDR3 comprises 12 residues. The V gene's germline CDR1 is MNHEY and CDR2 SMNVEV (reference sequence). The chain's CDR3 is CASRRGYNEQFF. CDR3 coding DNA: TGTGCCAGCAGGAGAGGCTACAATGAGCAGTTCTTC.

The chain uses TRBV18 and TRBJ2-5; a weak D match, TRBD2 (6 bases). The V gene lost 2 bases and the J gene lost 2 bases, with 9 bases spanning the gap. The CDR3 consists of 14 residues. Germline lookup yields CDR1 KGHSH and CDR2 LQKENI. The CDR3: CASSPMAGQETQYF. In DNA, the CDR3 is TGTGCCAGCTCACCAATGGCGGGACAAGAGACCCAGTACTTC.

The chain employs TRBV14 and TRBJ2-5, with D hard to call. CDR3 length equals 14 residues. Trimming pared 1 base from V and 1 base from J, leaving 7 bases between. Germline V CDR1 and CDR2: SGHDN, FVKESK. The CDR3 sequence: CASSQAVVQETQYF. The CDR3 DNA reads TGTGCCAGCAGCCAAGCGGTGGTCCAAGAGACCCAGTACTTC.

The chain is built from TRBV9 and TRBJ2-1; 7 positions agree with TRBD2. The CDR3 totals 15 residues. J gave up 4 bases and V 3 bases, and 7 bases lay outside the gene matches. Germline V CDR1 and CDR2: SGDLS, YYNGEE. The CDR3 DNA follows: TGTGCCAGCAGCGGAAGTAGCGGGCTGTACAATGAGCAGTTCTTC. It specifies CASSGSSGLYNEQFF.

This clone appeared a few times. The rearrangement uses TRBV5-1 and TRBJ2-3; the D is unclear. This CDR3 is 16 amino acids long. Trimming cost V 7 bases and J 3 bases, with 21 bases left between them. CDR1 and CDR2 (germline): SGHRS, YFSETQ. The DNA for the CDR3 is TGCGCCAGCGTCCCGGGTGAGGAAAGGTCGACAGATACGCAGTATTTT. Translation gives CASVPGEERSTDTQYF.

The genes are TRBV27 and TRBJ2-5; D remains unclear. The end of the DNA is better explained by TRBJ2-7, so the J call may be wrong. This CDR3 contains 15 residues. The germline V gene has CDR1 MNHEY and CDR2 SMNVEV (reference sequence). The CDR3, as DNA: TGTGCCAGCAGTTCCTCAACGCCGAGCTCCTACGAGCAGTACTTC. It translates to CASSSSTPSSYEQYF.

About this clone itself: An end of the junction differs from the germline gene, which may be a read error. The chain carries TRBV7-9 and TRBJ1-4; TRBD1 matches at 7 bases. The CDR3 loop spans 14 amino acids. CDR1 is SEHNR and CDR2 is FQNEAQ in the germline V gene (reference sequence). Here the CDR3 DNA reads TGTTCCAGCAGACGACAGGGCCCCGACGAAAAACTGTTTTTT. Translating gives CSSRRQGPDEKLFF. Filled out from reference TRBV7-9 and TRBJ1-4, the complete variable domain reads DTGVSQNPRHKITKRGQNVTFRCDPISEHNRLYWYRQTLGQGPEFLTYFQNEAQLEKSRLLSDRFSAERPKGSFSTLEIQRTEQGDSAMYLCSSRRQGPDEKLFFGSGTQLSVL.

The chain employs TRBV10-3 and TRBJ2-7; 10 positions agree with TRBD2. The J segment lost 2 bases and the V segment lost 6 bases, leaving 10 bases of the junction unmatched. This CDR3 is 16 amino acids long. Germline V gene sequence: CDR1 ENHRY, CDR2 SYGVKD. The CDR3 DNA sequence: TGTGCCATCAGCCTACCCCAGCGGGAGGGCACCTACGAGCAGTACTTC. Residues: CAISLPQREGTYEQYF.

This sequence joins TRBV7-9 and TRBJ2-7; maybe TRBD1 (6 bases). Trimming pared 10 bases from V and 5 bases from J, leaving 12 bases between. The CDR3 totals 11 residues. CDR1 and CDR2 (germline): SEHNR, FQNEAQ (reference sequence). In nucleotides, the CDR3 is TGTGCCACCATACAGGGCCACGAGCAGTACTTC. This translates into CATIQGHEQYF.

This rearrangement joins TRBV4-1 to TRBJ2-1, with a weak D call TRBD2 (6 bases). Trimming took 4 bases from V and 9 from J, leaving 13 bases between them. The CDR3 extends over 13 amino acids. Germline values: CDR1 MGHRA, CDR2 YSYEKL. The CDR3 region has the DNA TGCGCCAGCAGCCTCCCGCCCGGGGGTGAGCAGTTCTTC. Its translation: CASSLPPGGEQFF.

The V and J genes are TRBV5-1 and TRBJ2-3; 7 nucleotides line up with TRBD1. The germline V gene has CDR1 SGHRS and CDR2 YFSETQ. Germline trimming cut 4 bases from V and 0 bases from J; bases unmatched to any gene: 8. CDR3 length: 16 residues. Here the CDR3 reads CASSQKPGQSTDTQYF. For the CDR3, the DNA is TGCGCCAGCAGCCAAAAACCGGGACAGAGCACAGATACGCAGTATTTT.

Only one count was recorded for this clone. The junction does not match germline at one end; this may be a read error. V and J are TRBV5-6 and TRBJ1-5, with D possibly matching TRBD1 (5 bases). This CDR3 comprises 15 residues. Germline loops: CDR1 SGHDT, CDR2 YYEEEE. CDR3 nucleotides: TGTGCCAGCGGCTTGGCCGCCAGGGTAAATCAGCCCCAGCATTTT. It is translated as CASGLAARVNQPQHF.

V and J are TRBV19 and TRBJ2-1, with TRBD2 matching over 7 bases. The germline V gene has CDR1 LNHDA and CDR2 SQIVND (reference sequence). The CDR3 consists of 15 residues. V was pared by 4 bases and J by 1 base, with 4 bases of the junction left unmatched. The CDR3 protein is CASSTLAVSYNEQFF. CDR3 nucleotide sequence: TGTGCCAGTAGTACGCTAGCGGTTTCCTACAATGAGCAGTTCTTC.

About this clone itself: The junction departs from the called germline gene at one end, perhaps through a read error. The rearrangement uses TRBV5-1 and TRBJ2-5; 10 bases agree with TRBD2. CDR1 and CDR2 from the germline V gene are SGHRS and YFSETQ. This CDR3 has 16 amino acids. CDR3 protein: CASSSGLAEYQESAHF. CDR3 in DNA: TGCGCCAGCAGCTCAGGACTAGCGGAATACCAAGAGTCGGCGCACTTC.

The chain has TRBV6-6 and TRBJ2-5; no reliable D call. CDR3 length equals 14 residues. V lost 0 bases and J lost 4, with 9 bases in between. Per germline, CDR1 MNHNY and CDR2 SVGAGI (reference sequence). As DNA, the CDR3 is TGTGCCAGCAGTTACTCGAAAGTGAGAGAGACCCAGTACTTC. It encodes CASSYSKVRETQYF.

This clone was observed a few times. V and J are TRBV6-4 and TRBJ2-2; 7 bases line up with TRBD2. The CDR3 consists of 15 residues. CDR1 MRHNA and CDR2 SNTAGT come from the germline V gene. Losses at the gene ends were 4 bases for V and 2 bases for J; bases not matched to a gene: 4. The CDR3 DNA reads as TGTGCCAGCAGTGTCGGGACTAAAAACACCGGGGAGCTGTTTTTT. Translating gives CASSVGTKNTGELFF.